This TCR beta chain was documented in a study of blood T cells in healthy people across ages. General study points: Naive T cell percentage showed a strong correlation with TCR beta diversity.

At least 7 million PBMCs were isolated per sample. Extraction yielded at least 5 micrograms of total RNA per sample. This clonotype occurred a few times. The target antigen is unknown. The authors ran a second PCR of roughly 6 to 11 cycles using a sample-barcoded 5' primer and a J-beta primer mix. Sequencing of every sample gave 2.5 million or more CDR3-containing paired-end reads. TCRdb called the 5' RACE reads again in MiXCR, with one record for every CDR3 protein. The sample holds hundreds of thousands of distinct CDR3 sequences, roughly 46% seen once. The sequenced sample consisted of blood. The TCR comes from a man older than 75 in good health.

The CDR3: CASSVRGDGFTEAFF. The CDR3, as DNA: TGTGCCAGCAGCGTAAGGGGTGACGGGTTCACTGAAGCTTTCTTT. The chain carries TRBV11-2 and TRBJ1-1, with D maybe TRBD1 (5 bases). V was clipped by 5 bases and J by 4 bases, with 17 bases between them. The CDR3 spans 15 residues. CDR1 is SGHAT, CDR2 FQNNGV, per germline.